The 21 T cell receptor beta chains below were found in one sample sequenced in a study of T cell repertoires in cytomegalovirus infection. Each CDR3 protein is one row after TCRdb ran MiXCR on the reads. The sample contains about 740,000 distinct CDR3 sequences, approximately 40% of which appear only once. The sample comprised PBMCs. These receptors originate from a human donor in good health (CMV status not recorded). Some clones in this sample may be carry-over from other donors' samples.

This chain links TRBV24-1 with TRBJ2-5, with TRBD2 identical over 8 bases. The CDR3 runs 16 residues. With 3 bases clipped from V and 5 bases from J, the junction kept 10 bases outside the gene matches. Germline CDR1 KGHDR, CDR2 SFDVKD. The CDR3 DNA reads TGTGCCACCAGTGATCCTTCAGCGGGAGCGGGGGAGACCCAGTACTTC. Encoded protein: CATSDPSAGAGETQYF.

In its sample, this clonotype was seen many times. V usage is TRBV7-2 and J usage is TRBJ2-7, with D maybe TRBD2 (5 bases). CDR3 size: 14 residues. V was cut by 1 base and J by 3 bases, with 10 bases left in between. CDR1 SGHTA and CDR2 FQGNSA come from the germline V gene. The DNA for the CDR3 is TGTGCCAGCAGCTTAGGACCAGGACTCTACGAGCAGTACTTC. It specifies CASSLGPGLYEQYF. Using reference TRBV7-2 and TRBJ2-7 for the parts outside the CDR3, the full variable domain is GAGVSQSPSNKVTEKGKDVELRCDPISGHTALYWYRQSLGQGLEFLIYFQGNSAPDKSGLPSDRFSAERTGGSVSTLTIQRTQQEDSAVYLCASSLGPGLYEQYFGPGTRLTVT.

V is TRBV4-2 and J is TRBJ2-7; TRBD2 agrees at 9 bases. The CDR3 totals 16 residues. The germline V gene encodes CDR1 LGHNA and CDR2 YNFKEQ. With 2 bases clipped from V and 2 bases from J, the junction kept 7 bases outside the gene matches. The CDR3 spells CASSQRLADPAYEQYF. The CDR3 region has the DNA TGTGCCAGCAGCCAAAGACTAGCGGACCCTGCCTACGAGCAGTACTTC.

This clonotype was detected only once. The chain uses TRBV20-1 and TRBJ1-2, with no clear D. Trimming took 5 bases from V and 3 from J, leaving 16 bases between them. The CDR3 spans 14 residues. Germline values: CDR1 DFQATT, CDR2 SNEGSKA (reference sequence). Written as DNA, the CDR3 is TGCAGTGCTGATATCCTTGACCGACACTATGGCTACACCTTC. Its translation: CSADILDRHYGYTF.

Details on this clonotype: A junction boundary mismatches the germline segment, possibly from a read error. V and J are TRBV19 and TRBJ1-5, with unresolved D. This CDR3 contains 15 residues. Germline V gene data show CDR1 as LNHDA and CDR2 as SQIVND (reference sequence). Here the CDR3 DNA reads TGTGCCAGTGGATATCGGACGTCCAGCAATCAGCCCCAGAATTTT. It specifies CASGYRTSSNQPQNF.

Points on this clonotype: Its ends do not fully match the called genes, so a read error is possible. V gene TRBV7-7 combines with J gene TRBJ2-2; 9 nucleotides line up with TRBD1. The length of the CDR3 is 15 residues. Germline lookup yields CDR1 SSHAT and CDR2 FNYEAQ (reference sequence). The CDR3 loop reads CTSSHGQGYTGELFF. The CDR3 nucleotides are TGTACCAGCAGCCACGGACAGGGGTACACCGGGGAGCTGTTTTTT.

The rearrangement uses TRBV27 and TRBJ1-2; maybe TRBD1 (5 bases). The CDR3 is 14 residues long. Germline lookup yields CDR1 MNHEY and CDR2 SMNVEV (reference sequence). Trimming shortened V by 2 bases and J by 5 bases, and 12 bases separated the two germline ends. CDR3: CASSLIYQGYGYTF. CDR3 DNA: TGTGCCAGCAGTTTAATCTATCAGGGTTATGGCTACACCTTC.

This clonotype was counted at least ten times. The chain has TRBV7-2 and TRBJ2-7, with TRBD1 identical over 9 bases. Looked up from germline, CDR1 is SGHTA and CDR2 is FQGNSA. The CDR3 loop spans 15 amino acids. After removal of 6 bases from V and 4 bases from J, the junction contained 10 bases not matched to a gene. CDR3 sequence reads: CASRNAGTGTYEQYF. The CDR3 DNA is TGTGCCAGCAGGAACGCCGGGACAGGGACTTACGAGCAGTACTTC.

The chain couples TRBV12-3 or TRBV12-4 to TRBJ1-4; 9 positions agree with TRBD1. The CDR3 is 13 amino acids. V gave up 8 bases and J gave up 8 bases; unmatched junction bases: 6. In DNA form, the CDR3 reads TGTGCCAGCCGGGACAGGGCTCGGGAAAAACTGTTTTTT. Translating gives CASRDRAREKLFF.

This clonotype was observed at least ten times. V usage is TRBV7-6 and J usage is TRBJ2-7; 9 bases align to TRBD2. Germline CDR1 reads SGHVS; CDR2 reads FNYEAQ. The CDR3 extends over 15 amino acids. Trimming took 4 bases from V and 2 from J; bases not matched to a gene: 6. In nucleotides, the CDR3 is TGTGCCAGCAGCTCATCGACTAGCGGAACCTACGAGCAGTACTTC. Its protein is CASSSSTSGTYEQYF.

The chain couples TRBV15 to TRBJ2-7, with 9 positions matching TRBD1. V was pared by 5 bases and J by 1 base, with 6 bases of the junction left unmatched. The germline V gene has CDR1 LNHNV and CDR2 YYDKDF (reference sequence). CDR3 size: 15 residues. The CDR3 region is CATSARDRASYEQYF. The CDR3 DNA sequence: TGTGCCACCAGCGCCCGGGACAGGGCGTCCTACGAGCAGTACTTC.

The chain is built from TRBV7-2 and TRBJ2-7; D might be TRBD1 (5 bases). Germline CDR1 SGHTA, CDR2 FQGNSA. V was clipped by 1 base and J by 3 bases, with 13 bases between them. This CDR3 has 15 amino acids. CDR3 loop: CASSLVRGESYEQYF. DNA for the CDR3: TGTGCCAGCAGCTTAGTTAGGGGCGAAAGCTACGAGCAGTACTTC.

V usage is TRBV6-2 or TRBV6-3 and J usage is TRBJ1-2; weak D call: TRBD1 (6 bases). From germline, CDR1 is MNHEY and CDR2 SVGEGT. V lost 6 bases and J lost 5, with 10 bases in between. The CDR3 runs to 12 residues. The CDR3 DNA sequence: TGTGCCAGCAGACAACAGGGTTATGGCTACACCTTC. Translated: CASRQQGYGYTF.

The chain has TRBV20-1 and TRBJ2-1; D not resolved. The V gene's germline CDR1 is DFQATT and CDR2 SNEGSKA (reference sequence). The ends were cut back, 0 bases at V and 9 bases at J, with 15 bases in the middle. There are 14 residues in the CDR3. DNA for the CDR3: TGCAGTGCTAGAGATCACGCCCGGCTAGGTGAGCAGTTCTTC. Amino acids: CSARDHARLGEQFF.

This clonotype was seen repeatedly, ten times or more. The chain employs TRBV7-2 and TRBJ2-2; no clear D gene. The CDR3 sequence is 13 residues long. Germline V gene lookup returns CDR1 SGHTA and CDR2 FQGNSA. The ends were cut back, 6 bases at V and 3 bases at J, with 8 bases in the middle. DNA of the CDR3: TGTGCCAGCAGTTTATTGGACACCGGGGAGCTGTTTTTT. This encodes CASSLLDTGELFF.

The table lists this clonotype with many counts. J is TRBJ1-1 and V is TRBV7-8, with 10 bases fitting TRBD1. Germline V gene data show CDR1 as SGHVS and CDR2 as FQNEAQ. Germline trimming cut 5 bases from V and 8 bases from J; bases unmatched to any gene: 11. CDR3 length: 15 residues. The CDR3 region has the DNA TGTGCCAGCAGCCCATGGGGCCCGGGACAGGGGGAAGCTTTCTTT. Encoded protein: CASSPWGPGQGEAFF. Full variable domain (outside the CDR3, taken from reference TRBV7-8 and TRBJ1-1): GAGVSQSPRYKVAKRGQDVALRCDPISGHVSLFWYQQALGQGPEFLTYFQNEAQLDKSGLPSDRFFAERPEGSVSTLKIQRTQQEDSAVYLCASSPWGPGQGEAFFGQGTRLTVV.

Remarks on this clonotype: One junction end disagrees with the germline gene, perhaps due to a read error. V usage is TRBV7-2 and J usage is TRBJ2-2, with a tentative D call TRBD2 (6 bases). This CDR3 spans 14 amino acids. Germline V gene sequence: CDR1 SGHTA, CDR2 FQGNSA. In DNA, the CDR3 is TGTGCCAGCAGACTCCGGGGGATCACCGGGAAGCTGTTTTTT. This sequence encodes CASRLRGITGKLFF.

This clonotype was seen a few times. The chain combines TRBV7-6 with TRBJ1-5, with D maybe TRBD1 (5 bases). The germline CDR1 and CDR2 sequences are SGHVS and FNYEAQ. This CDR3 has 13 residues. Trimming cost V 5 bases and J 5 bases, with 10 bases left between them. The chain's CDR3 is CASSAGTYQPQHF. In DNA, the CDR3 is TGTGCCAGCAGCGCCGGGACTTATCAGCCCCAGCATTTT.

This clonotype was found a few times. The chain couples TRBV7-9 to TRBJ2-7, with D tentatively TRBD1 (6 bases). The CDR3 spans 14 residues. Germline CDR1 reads SEHNR; CDR2 reads FQNEAQ (reference sequence). With 7 bases removed from V and 0 bases from J, the gap between germline ends came to 13 bases. The CDR3, as DNA: TGTGCCAGCAAGAAAGAACAGGGCTCCTACGAGCAGTACTTC. Protein: CASKKEQGSYEQYF.

The J gene is TRBJ1-5, the V gene TRBV6-1; D gene ambiguous. Trimming left V 7 bases short and J 1 base short, with 8 bases between. Looked up from germline, CDR1 is MNHNS and CDR2 is SASEGT. The CDR3 sequence is 13 residues long. The DNA of the CDR3 is TGTGCCAGCAAGGACGCCAGCAATCAGCCCCAGCATTTT. Translation gives CASKDASNQPQHF.

V gene TRBV20-1 combines with J gene TRBJ2-1, with 9 bases fitting TRBD1. The V and J ends lost 3 bases and 8 bases, in that order; junction bases with no gene match: 11. The CDR3 is 15 amino acids. Germline lookup yields CDR1 DFQATT and CDR2 SNEGSKA (reference sequence). The CDR3 DNA sequence: TGCAGTGCTAGGCACCGGGACAGGGATGTGTATGAGCAGTTCTTC. This encodes CSARHRDRDVYEQFF.